These 20 T cell receptor beta chains share one sample of origin, sequenced in a study of T cell responses to AZD1222 COVID-19 vaccine. Some clones are missing from TCRdb's copy, which holds only in-frame ones; the method was immunoSEQ multiplex PCR. The sample contains approximately 100,000 clones, around 90% of which appear only once. This specimen was peripheral blood, taken on day 0 of MenACWY control vaccination. The receptors originated from an adult in good health.

This chain uses TRBV7-2 with TRBJ2-1; TRBD2 matches at 8 bases. V lost 6 bases, J lost 9 bases, and 13 bases stayed unmatched. CDR3 length: 15 residues. The germline V gene has CDR1 SGHTA and CDR2 FQGNSA. The CDR3 region has the DNA TGTGCCAGCAGTCCCGGGGGGGGTCGCACGGTTGAGCAGTTCTTC. This gives the protein CASSPGGGRTVEQFF.

The chain has TRBV7-2 and TRBJ1-5, with TRBD1 matching over 7 bases. Germline-derived CDR1 and CDR2 are SGHTA and FQGNSA. The CDR3 is 15 residues long. The trim removed 2 bases at V and 4 bases at J, leaving 5 bases unmatched. CDR3 amino acids: CASSLSGDRNQPQHF. The DNA of the CDR3 is TGTGCCAGCAGCTTATCTGGGGACAGAAATCAGCCCCAGCATTTT.

The chain couples TRBV28 to TRBJ1-5, with D perhaps TRBD1 (6 bases). This CDR3 has 15 residues. The V end lost 3 bases, the J end lost 4 bases, and 13 bases lay between the germline ends. Germline CDR1 is MDHEN and CDR2 is SYDVKM. DNA of the CDR3: TGTGCCAGCAGTTTTATAGGGGGAGGTAATCAGCCCCAGCATTTT. It codes for CASSFIGGGNQPQHF.

The gene calls are TRBV7-8 and TRBJ2-7; 11 nucleotides align to TRBD2. Germline V gives CDR1 SGHVS, CDR2 FQNEAQ. The CDR3 totals 15 residues. Trimming at V came to 6 bases and at J to 2 bases, leaving 6 bases not matched to a gene. CDR3 sequence (DNA): TGTGCCAGCAGTCCCGGGACTAGCGGTACCTACGAGCAGTACTTC. Translated: CASSPGTSGTYEQYF. The full variable domain, rest sourced from reference TRBV7-8 and TRBJ2-7, is GAGVSQSPRYKVAKRGQDVALRCDPISGHVSLFWYQQALGQGPEFLTYFQNEAQLDKSGLPSDRFFAERPEGSVSTLKIQRTQQEDSAVYLCASSPGTSGTYEQYFGPGTRLTVT.

V gene TRBV28 combines with J gene TRBJ1-1; a weak D match, TRBD1 (6 bases). With 3 bases removed from V and 1 base from J, the gap between germline ends came to 9 bases. CDR1 is MDHEN and CDR2 is SYDVKM in the germline V gene. The CDR3 has 14 residues. CDR3 nucleotide sequence: TGTGCCAGCAGTTTTCTACAGGGGAACACTGAAGCTTTCTTT. It yields the protein CASSFLQGNTEAFF.

In its sample, this clone was seen once. This chain links TRBV4-1 with TRBJ2-7; D tentatively reads TRBD1 or TRBD2 (5 bases each). There are 14 residues in the CDR3. Trimming took 3 bases from V and 6 from J, leaving 15 bases between them. The germline V gene encodes CDR1 MGHRA and CDR2 YSYEKL. The chain's CDR3 is CASSQLIGTGEQYF. For the CDR3, the DNA is TGCGCCAGCAGCCAGTTAATAGGGACCGGCGAGCAGTACTTC.

This clone was picked up many times. V gene TRBV21-1 combines with J gene TRBJ2-1; the table's TRBD1 call for D was not verified on the DNA. TRBV21-1 represents a pseudogene. This CDR3 has 17 residues. The CDR3 coding sequence is TGTGCCAGCAGTCCTTTTCAGGGGGCTTTCGCCTACAATGAGCAGTTCTTC. This codes for CASSPFQGAFAYNEQFF.

The chain couples TRBV7-9 to TRBJ1-2, with TRBD1 identical over 8 bases. Germline-derived CDR1 and CDR2 are SEHNR and FQNEAQ (reference sequence). Unmatched junction bases numbered 6, after V lost 5 bases and J lost 7 bases. This CDR3 comprises 13 residues. In DNA form, the CDR3 reads TGTGCCAGCAGCCCGACAGGGGAGAGTGGCTACACCTTC. Its protein is CASSPTGESGYTF. Full variable domain (remainder filled in from reference TRBV7-9 and TRBJ1-2): DTGVSQNPRHKITKRGQNVTFRCDPISEHNRLYWYRQTLGQGPEFLTYFQNEAQLEKSRLLSDRFSAERPKGSFSTLEIQRTEQGDSAMYLCASSPTGESGYTFGSGTRLTVV.

V usage is TRBV5-4 and J usage is TRBJ2-1; 7 nucleotides agree with TRBD1. V lost 9 bases to trimming and J lost 2 bases; unmatched junction nucleotides: 14. The CDR3 length is 16 residues. CDR1 is SGHNT and CDR2 is YYREEE in the germline V gene (reference sequence). CDR3 amino acids: CATLAAATGTYNEQFF. The CDR3 bases are TGTGCCACCCTCGCGGCCGCGACAGGGACCTACAATGAGCAGTTCTTC.

This rearrangement joins TRBV6-5 to TRBJ2-3, with D uncertain. CDR1 MNHEY and CDR2 SVGAGI come from the germline V gene. This CDR3 is 13 amino acids long. Trimming cost V 4 bases and J 3 bases, with 8 bases left between them. The CDR3 loop reads CASSWRRTDTQYF. DNA of the CDR3: TGTGCCAGCAGTTGGCGAAGAACAGATACGCAGTATTTT.

This chain connects TRBV28 to TRBJ1-1, with D perhaps TRBD1 (5 bases). V was cut by 5 bases and J by 6 bases, with 13 bases left in between. CDR1 is MDHEN and CDR2 is SYDVKM in the germline V gene. The CDR3 has 13 amino acids. CDR3: CASSVGLYAEAFF. In DNA, the CDR3 is TGTGCCAGCAGTGTGGGACTATACGCTGAAGCTTTCTTT.

This clone appeared a single time. This chain uses TRBV27 with TRBJ2-1, with D unresolved. This CDR3 comprises 14 residues. CDR1 and CDR2 (germline): MNHEY, SMNVEV (reference sequence). Trimming stripped 3 bases from V and 7 bases from J, with 13 bases between. This chain's CDR3 is CASSFGGIENEQFF. As DNA, the CDR3 is TGTGCCAGCAGTTTTGGCGGAATCGAAAATGAGCAGTTCTTC.

The chain uses TRBV19 and TRBJ2-1; D unresolved. With 3 bases removed from V and 1 base from J, the gap between germline ends came to 10 bases. There are 15 residues in the CDR3. The germline gives CDR1 LNHDA, CDR2 SQIVND (reference sequence). CDR3 sequence (DNA): TGTGCCAGTAGTATCGACACCTATTCCTACAATGAGCAGTTCTTC. Translated, it gives CASSIDTYSYNEQFF.

CDR3 nucleotides: TGTGCCAGTAGTATCAGGGTCCGAACTGGTGAAGCTTTCTTT. Protein sequence: CASSIRVRTGEAFF. The rearrangement links TRBV19 to TRBJ1-1; possibly TRBD1 for D (5 bases). V gave up 3 bases and J gave up 7 bases, with 15 bases separating them. Germline V gene data show CDR1 as LNHDA and CDR2 as SQIVND (reference sequence). This CDR3 spans 14 amino acids.

The rearrangement joins TRBV4-1 to TRBJ1-6; TRBD1 aligns across 7 bases. CDR1 MGHRA and CDR2 YSYEKL come from the germline V gene. The CDR3 extends over 21 amino acids. V lost 1 base to trimming and J lost 0 bases; unmatched junction nucleotides: 15. For the CDR3, the DNA is TGCGCCAGCAGCCAAGGTGTGAGTGGACAGGCGACCTTCTCCTATAATTCACCCCTCCACTTT. Protein: CASSQGVSGQATFSYNSPLHF.

The rearrangement uses TRBV7-6 and TRBJ2-7; 11 nucleotides match TRBD2. J was trimmed by 4 bases and V by 5 bases; bases with no gene match: 7. The CDR3 length is 15 residues. Germline CDR1 reads SGHVS; CDR2 reads FNYEAQ. DNA for the CDR3: TGTGCCAGCAGCATTGGGACTAGCGGACTTTACGAGCAGTACTTC. Translated, it gives CASSIGTSGLYEQYF.

This clone was observed once. V is TRBV5-4 and J is TRBJ2-7; possibly TRBD2 for D (6 bases). Trimming left V 3 bases short and J 2 bases short, with 15 bases between. Germline values: CDR1 SGHNT, CDR2 YYREEE (reference sequence). The CDR3 covers 15 residues. Here the CDR3 reads CASSWREGSTYEQYF. The CDR3 DNA is TGTGCCAGCAGCTGGAGGGAAGGCAGCACCTACGAGCAGTACTTC.

The chain couples TRBV19 to TRBJ2-1; D is undetermined. The germline V gene has CDR1 LNHDA and CDR2 SQIVND (reference sequence). The CDR3 is made up of 10 amino acids. The ends were cut back, 8 bases at V and 8 bases at J, with 7 bases in the middle. The DNA of the CDR3 is TGTGCCAGTGGGTTTGATGAGCAGTTCTTC. As protein: CASGFDEQFF.

The rearrangement links TRBV7-9 to TRBJ1-2; no definite D call. Deletions cut 4 bases from V and 10 bases from J, with 10 bases between. CDR3 length: 11 amino acids. Germline lookup yields CDR1 SEHNR and CDR2 FQNEAQ (reference sequence). CDR3 protein: CASSSRTVYTF. Written as DNA, the CDR3 is TGTGCCAGCAGCTCAAGAACGGTCTACACCTTC.

This chain connects TRBV11-1 to TRBJ2-1; D unresolved. This CDR3 has 14 residues. V lost 3 bases and J lost 5, with 11 bases in between. Germline lookup yields CDR1 SGHAT and CDR2 FQDESV (reference sequence). CDR3 residues: CASSLSGPNNEQFF. CDR3 nucleotide sequence: TGTGCCAGCAGCTTGTCCGGACCCAACAATGAGCAGTTCTTC.